This T cell receptor beta chain was recorded in a study of blood T cells in healthy people across ages. Primed by a sample-barcoded 5' primer and a J-beta primer mix, a second PCR proceeded for 7 to 11 cycles. Via MiXCR, TCRdb re-called the 5' RACE reads, giving one row per CDR3 protein. There are 650,000 to 800,000 distinct CDR3 sequences in the sample; roughly 44% occur only once, and about a fifth lies in the top ten. The sequenced sample was blood. This receptor was identified in a man between 60 and 70 years old in good health.

CDR3 protein: CASSGWGSTTEETQYF. In DNA, the CDR3 is TGCGCCAGCAGCGGGTGGGGTTCCACAACCGAAGAGACCCAGTACTTC. The chain recombines TRBV5-1 with TRBJ2-7; D not resolved. Gene TRBJ2-5 matches the end of the DNA better, so the J call may be wrong. This CDR3 spans 16 amino acids. Per the germline V gene, CDR1 is SGHRS and CDR2 is YFSETQ.